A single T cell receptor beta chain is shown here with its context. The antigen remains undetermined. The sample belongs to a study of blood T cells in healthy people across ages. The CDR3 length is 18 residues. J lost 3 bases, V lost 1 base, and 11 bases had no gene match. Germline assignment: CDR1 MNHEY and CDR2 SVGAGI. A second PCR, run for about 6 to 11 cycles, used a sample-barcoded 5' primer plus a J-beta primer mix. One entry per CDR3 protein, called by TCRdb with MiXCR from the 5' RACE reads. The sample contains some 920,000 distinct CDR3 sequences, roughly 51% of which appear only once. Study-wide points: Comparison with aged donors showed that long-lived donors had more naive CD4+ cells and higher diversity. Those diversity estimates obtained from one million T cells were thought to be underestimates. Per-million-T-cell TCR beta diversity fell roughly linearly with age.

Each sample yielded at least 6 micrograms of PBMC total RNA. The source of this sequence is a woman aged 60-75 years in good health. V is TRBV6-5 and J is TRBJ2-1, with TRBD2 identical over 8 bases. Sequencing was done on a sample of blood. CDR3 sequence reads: CASSYYTLGLADYNEQFF. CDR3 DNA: TGTGCCAGCAGTTACTATACCCTAGGACTAGCAGACTACAATGAGCAGTTCTTC.